The clone carrying this T cell receptor (beta chain) was counted ten times or more. This sample is drawn from a study of T-cell reconstitution after alpha-beta-depleted transplantation in children. Between the trimmed V and J ends, which lost 5 bases and 5 bases, there was a span of 12 bases. The CDR3 sequence is 14 residues long. During its preparation, the TCRbeta library received unique molecular identifiers. From the PCR reads, TCRdb called clonotypes with MiXCR, one entry per CDR3 protein. The table records roughly 300,000 distinct CDR3 sequences, 9.9% of them present only once. This rearrangement joins TRBV12-3 or TRBV12-4 to TRBJ2-2, with D possibly TRBD2 on 5 matching bases. This clonotype originated in a human donor who donated a stem cell graft to a child with SCID. Sequenced material: PBMCs from the stem cell graft donor, taken from the stem cell graft. CDR3 protein: CASSQRGRTGELFF. CDR3 in DNA: TGTGCCAGCAGTCAACGGGGTAGGACCGGGGAGCTGTTTTTT.